This section outlines one T cell receptor beta chain sequence together with its context. Its recognized antigen is unknown. Base-call qualities are not available, and no considerably larger clone is one nucleotide away. This sample is part of a study of shared T cell receptors in the human thymus (dated by TCRdb to the early 2020s). About the study as a whole: The study examined how self-reactive, shared T-cell receptor alpha chains are generated in the human thymus.

As encoded in the germline V gene, CDR1 is SNHLY while CDR2 is FYNNEI. Compared with germline, V lacks 9 bases and J lacks 2 bases; bases without a gene match: 5. From its cysteine to its phenylalanine, the CDR3 spans 15 amino acids. Of the read, only the CDR3 DNA is kept; its 45 bases are in frame from base 1. The library was built by means of the immunoSEQ multiplex PCR assay. TCRdb holds this immuneACCESS table with in-frame rearrangements only. Some clones are missing; in checked studies, unresolved V genes explain under half, and the rest has no known cause. The table for this sample lists roughly 560,000 clones; around three quarters of them were counted only once. About 0.013% of the sample is in the top ten clones. These records were also assigned to another study, of human thymus T cells. The second study reports: In Finland, the donors were immunologically healthy infants who were having open corrective cardiac surgery for congenital heart defects. The thymus tissue came from surgical resects taken out during corrective cardiac surgery. V and J gene segment usage appeared biased in both thymic and peripheral blood repertoires. The related research found that thymic TCR repertoires overlapped highly between unrelated individuals. TCR alpha and beta repertoires from roughly 8 infant thymus samples and a few related peripheral blood samples were characterized in the study. The infant donors were about 7 to 250 days old, and the cohort included over 5 males and two females. Thymocytes were mechanically released from the tissue and were stored as pellets of roughly 9.5-30 million cells at -70 degrees C. A QIAsymphony instrument was used to extract genomic DNA from the frozen cell pellets. Using the immunoSEQ multiplex PCR assay, the TCRB and TCRAD loci were amplified from a standardized quantity of quality-controlled genomic DNA. The amplicons covered the V(D)J region and were long enough to include the CDR3 and to identify the V and J genes. Through the commercial immunoSEQ service, the amplicons were sequenced on an Illumina platform. Primer bias and sequencing errors were corrected using previously described methods, and TCRAD and TCRB definitions followed the IMGT database. The repertoires were analysed using immunoSEQ Analyzer 3.0 and VDJTools for basic statistics, V/J segment usage, diversity estimates, rarefaction and pairwise overlap. Diversity was estimated with Chao1, ChaoE, Efron-Thisted, Shannon and inverse Simpson indices, and also on datasets down-sampled to the smallest sample. For repertoire overlap, CDR3 nucleotide sequence, V gene and J gene had to match strictly, and clustering was done by Jaccard-based multidimensional scaling. On average, thymus samples yielded 750,000 to 1,000,000 unique TCRB clonotypes, whereas blood samples yielded roughly 80,000.

The sample taken for sequencing was thymocytes. The chain is assembled from TRBV2 and TRBJ2-3, with 13 bases in between that match TRBD2. The TCR comes from a boy under three years old with a congenital heart defect. Donor details come from another sample of the same person, matched by shared clones. The CDR3 corresponds to CASPTSGRATDTQYF. The DNA reads TGTGCCAGTCCCACTAGCGGGAGGGCCACAGATACGCAGTATTTT.